This T cell receptor (beta chain) was captured in a study of cytomegalovirus exposure and HLA in healthy donors (dated by TCRdb to the late 2010s). With regard to the full study: An earlier analysis of several hundred of the donors reported roughly 300 Gb of sequence data and approximately 120 million unique TCR beta sequences obtained from roughly 170 million T cells. An early release covering 550 to 650 HLA-typed donors comprised about 300 gigabases of sequencing data and tens of millions of unique TCR sequences. Of the approximately 370 genotyped donors, over 80% were placed in the genetic ancestry cluster associated with self-reported Caucasian donors. The study aimed to test whether signatures of past pathogen exposure could be identified by cataloging public T cell receptors. The T cell repertoires of 670 or so subjects were profiled by immunosequencing and related to cytomegalovirus serostatus. Besides the first cohort of 550 to 750 subjects, a separate validation cohort made up of some 110 different subjects was used. The study combined high-throughput TCR immunosequencing, statistical association of individual TCRs with disease status, and machine learning to predict cytomegalovirus infection status. A later analysis re-examined previously published TCR beta repertoires from about 700 donors and added high-resolution HLA genotyping to investigate patterns of TCR occurrence. In the later analysis, no new phenotypic data were used to find candidate immune exposures; instead, reliance was placed on TCR beta sequences and their occurrence across donors. In an earlier analysis of roughly 540 of the donors, high-throughput TCR beta sequencing was used to judge whether each TCR beta V gene segment behaved as functional or pseudogenic. Donor age, sex, ethnicity and CMV serostatus were compiled together with the repertoire data. A later genetic analysis used genome-wide SNP genotypes for about 65% of the 666 donors, treating that subset as a discovery cohort. Every discovery cohort repertoire had been produced on one sequencing platform. HLA typing covered class I and class II loci at four-digit resolution. Typing coverage differed by locus: A, B, C, DRB1 and DQB1 were typed in roughly 620-640 donors, DQA1 in about 550, DPA1 in 600 to 610, and DPB1 in just under 490. Several DR-DQ haplotypes were handled as single units for association and clustering, since linkage in the cohort was strong. On average, roughly 200,000 unique TCR beta nucleotide sequences were sequenced per donor among a few hundred genotyped donors of the cohort, with 15% to 20% of those sequences being non-productive. Results the study describes overall, beyond this receptor: A later analysis associated around 16,000 TCR beta sequences with specific HLA alleles at a false discovery rate of 0.05. The earlier analysis of approximately 590 of the donors excluded roughly 17 rarely observed V segments, including chromosome 9 orphons, because counts were too low. A total of around 150 TCR beta chains were listed by the study as associated with cytomegalovirus. An association between a missense DCLRE1C variant and V-gene and J-gene trimming of TCR beta chains was found in a later genetic analysis and replicated in an independent cohort. This cohort had only TCR beta chains sequenced, and the lack of alpha or paired-chain data limited which features could be detected. The classifier was reported to diagnose cytomegalovirus status with high specificity and sensitivity in both the original cohort and the validation cohort. Some IMGT-functional V segments, including TRBV6-2 and TRBV6-3, could not be told apart with the 87-base-pair reads, so those segments were excluded. While some public TCRs were present in many individuals, most TCR sequences turned up only very rarely across donors. The only immune exposure information available for the cohort was CMV serostatus. A few of the identified cytomegalovirus-associated TCR beta chains were confirmed in vitro to be specific for cytomegalovirus antigens. A later analysis found that most CMV-associated TCR beta chains appeared HLA-restricted, with HLA associations seemingly driven largely by CMV exposure. Broadly in line with IMGT annotations, most TCR beta V segments showed up in productive rearrangements about 90% or about 30% of the time in an earlier analysis of some 590 of the donors. Correlated functional status among segregating V segments might be attributable to linkage disequilibrium, but an unknown experimental factor could not be ruled out. According to the authors, the approach could potentially be generalized to other disease states and immunological phenotypes. A later analysis found that HLA-associated TCR beta chains were more clonally expanded and had lower generation probabilities than equally common non-associated chains. A further reported finding was that TCR beta sequences accurately predicted the HLA-A and HLA-B alleles for most subjects in the first cohort. Roughly uniform sequencing depth across donors was assumed in presence/absence analyses, although this assumption may not hold. In a later analysis, TCR association rates were found to vary across HLA loci, with the most associated TCRs seen for DRB1 alleles and the fewest for HLA-C alleles. A later genetic analysis reported fewer N-insertions in productive TCRs among donors in an Asian-associated ancestry cluster than the roughly 670-donor mean. Strong co-occurrence of HLA alleles, especially DR and DQ, made assigning TCR associations to individual alleles difficult. HLA typing was unavailable for some donors at each locus, so association tests used only the typed subset. The sequencing pipeline was judged likely to have produced a cluster of highly shared sequence variants as a technical artifact. Several of the top co-occurrence clusters appeared to be linked to parvovirus B19, influenza, CMV and Epstein-Barr virus, according to a later analysis.

The cohort was made up of under 800 healthy bone marrow donors. At the time of sampling, all cohort members were nominally healthy, though unrecorded immune exposures were likely present. The donor was CMV seronegative and was included in the group of around 320 seronegative cohort members. A peripheral blood sample was collected from each donor, and TCR beta sequencing was performed on peripheral blood mononuclear cells. Genomic DNA was extracted from the blood cell samples with the Qiagen DNeasy Blood Extraction Kit. Per the germline V gene, LGHNA is the CDR1 and YSLEER is the CDR2. The CDR3 numbers 14 residues from cysteine through phenylalanine. Kept here is only the CDR3 DNA, which spans 42 bases and is read in frame from base 1. Between the V and J ends, shortened by 0 bases and 7 bases respectively, the junction contains 12 bases. Library preparation was by the immunoSEQ multiplex PCR assay. For the multiplex PCR, a mixture combining 60 forward primers for TCR Vbeta segments and 13 reverse primers for TCR Jbeta segments was used. A multiplex PCR assay on genomic DNA amplified the CDR3 region of rearranged TCR beta genes. The Illumina HiSeq System was used to sequence the amplified TCR beta libraries as 87-base-pair reads. In the authors' own workflow: In a later analysis, approximately 74 million unique TCR beta chains were counted across the 690 or so repertoires, and some 10 million of these chains were shared by at least two donors. Raw reads were error-corrected and collapsed into unique sequences with a nearest-neighbor algorithm that merged closely related sequences to remove PCR and sequencing errors. Alignment of CDR3 sequences to IMGT reference sequences was used to assign V, D and J gene segments. For a sequence to be retained, at least a six-nucleotide match to both a V gene segment and a J gene segment was required. A rearrangement was called productive if the CDR3 had no stop codons and remained in frame with V and J, and every other rearrangement was called non-productive. CDR3 was defined by IMGT convention, running from the second conserved V-encoded cysteine to the conserved J-encoded phenylalanine. The earlier analysis of more than 450 of the donors excluded sequences that lacked an unambiguous match to a single V gene segment. In an earlier analysis of roughly 600 of the donors, a V segment was called functional when productive rearrangements were above 56.7%, and segregating when the standard deviation between donors exceeded 5%. To diagnose cytomegalovirus status from the catalog of TCR beta chain sequences, a statistical classification framework was built. V and J gene assignment, in a later analysis, came from comparing TCR nucleotide sequences with IMGT/GENE-DB human TR gene sequences. The TCRdist pipeline was used in a later analysis to assign CDR3 sequences and most-parsimonious VDJ recombination scenarios. In a later analysis, each TCR beta chain was defined by its CDR3 amino acid sequence together with its V-gene family, and reads without a unique V-gene family were excluded. As a way to deal with suspected cross-contamination and a sequencing artifact, a later analysis dropped more than 500 nucleotide sequences that were highly shared and had low generation probability. A later analysis calculated a clonal expansion index for each public chain from normalized within-repertoire ranks of inferred template counts. Generation probabilities in a later analysis came from a VDJ recombination model fitted to out-of-frame rearrangements, and those results were checked against IGoR. Hypergeometric tests were used in a later analysis to score TCR-TCR, TCR-HLA and TCR-CMV co-occurrence, with a repertoire-size bias correction applied to the TCR pairs. To estimate false discovery rates, a later analysis permuted the HLA or CMV assignments 20 times. A later analysis grouped co-occurring TCRs with DBSCAN, adding TCRdist sequence similarity when clustering within HLA-allele-positive subsets. For co-occurrence clustering, repertoires with fewer than 30,000 or more than 120,000 public chains were excluded, along with 5 or 6 repertoires with anomalous nucleotide sharing. This is the immuneACCESS table as TCRdb keeps it, with only in-frame sequences that have V and J called. A part of the clones is gone; compared with another copy, unresolved V genes explain less than half, and the rest is unexplained. Clone size and the V and J calls come from that table; the DNA yielded D and trimming. This sample holds approximately 190,000 clones; 70% to 85% were observed only once. The ten largest clonotypes hold about 0.092% of the sample.

About this clone: The target of this receptor is not known. Nothing much larger sits one base from this clone, and base qualities are not available.

Source material: PBMCs. The receptor comes from a boy between 2 and 15 years old in good health and CMV-seronegative. This chain is built from TRBV4-3 and TRBJ1-2; TRBD1 is a weak D gene call, 5 bases matching. CDR3 loop: CASSQDRAGLGYTF. The bases are TGCGCCAGCAGCCAAGATCGGGCAGGGCTTGGCTACACCTTC.